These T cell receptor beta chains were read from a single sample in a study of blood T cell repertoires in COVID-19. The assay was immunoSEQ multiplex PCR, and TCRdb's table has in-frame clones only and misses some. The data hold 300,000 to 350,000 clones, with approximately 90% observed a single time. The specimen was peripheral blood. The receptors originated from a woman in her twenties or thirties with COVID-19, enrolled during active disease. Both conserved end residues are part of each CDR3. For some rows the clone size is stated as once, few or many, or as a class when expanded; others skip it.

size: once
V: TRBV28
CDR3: CASSLTGMDSPLHF

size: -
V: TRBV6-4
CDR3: CASSDTRPQKETQYF

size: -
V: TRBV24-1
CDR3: CATSDPGQGRYEQYF

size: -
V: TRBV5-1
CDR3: CASSLARDDSPLHF

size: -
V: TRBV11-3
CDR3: CASSLGQGDGTDTQYF

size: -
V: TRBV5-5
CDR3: CASSTGHYEQYF

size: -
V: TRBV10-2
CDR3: CASSEWLAGEQFF

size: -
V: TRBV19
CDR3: CASSIPRTSGVTDTQYF

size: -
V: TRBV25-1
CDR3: CASSDPTGGEYEQYF

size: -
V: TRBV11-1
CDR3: CASSPLEGGRFDGYTF

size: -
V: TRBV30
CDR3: CAWSPPPQGNTEAFF

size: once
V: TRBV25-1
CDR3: CASSEYGTEGEKLFF

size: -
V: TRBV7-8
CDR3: CASSLVLAGGREQFF

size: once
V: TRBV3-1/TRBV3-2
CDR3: CASSLAGGPSLAGELFF

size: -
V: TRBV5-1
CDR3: CASSLAVAGEGGEQYF

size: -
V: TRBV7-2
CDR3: CASSSGLAGGGEQFF

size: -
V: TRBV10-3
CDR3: CAIRAGGVIETQYF

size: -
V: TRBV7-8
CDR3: CASSLAGGDYEQYF

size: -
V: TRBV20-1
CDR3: CSASRRDSGNTIYF

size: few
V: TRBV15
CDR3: CATSRVAGTGELFF

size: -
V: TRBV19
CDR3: CASSTGGNYGYTF

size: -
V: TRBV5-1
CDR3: CASSPGQYNSPLHF

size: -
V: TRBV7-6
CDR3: CASSLDRGTDTQYF

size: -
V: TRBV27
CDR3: CASSLFRGGGGAKNIQYF

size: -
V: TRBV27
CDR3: CASSSPSGGSYNEQFF

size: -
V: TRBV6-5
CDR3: CASSRGGATYEQYF

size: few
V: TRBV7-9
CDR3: CASSLSRDEQYF

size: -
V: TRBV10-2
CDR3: CASSDDWNTEAFF

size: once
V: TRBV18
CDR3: CASSPLASGRTDTQYF

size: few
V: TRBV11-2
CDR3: CASSPSRGGELFF

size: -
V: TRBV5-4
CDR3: CASSPRDTEAFF

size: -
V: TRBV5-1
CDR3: CASSYGTGGPAFF

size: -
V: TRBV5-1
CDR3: CASSLGNRGIYGYTF

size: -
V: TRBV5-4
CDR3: CASSRDRGPTEAFF

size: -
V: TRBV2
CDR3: CASRLAGDHEQYF

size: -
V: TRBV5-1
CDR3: CASSLTSWNTGELFF

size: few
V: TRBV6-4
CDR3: CASSDAGGGDEQFF

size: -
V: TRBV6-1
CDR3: CASSSVKHNSPLHF

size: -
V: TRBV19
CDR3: CASRRGQVTGELFF

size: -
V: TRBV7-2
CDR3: CASSAWGRIPTDTQYF

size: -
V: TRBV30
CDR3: CAWSLPTGQFEKLFF

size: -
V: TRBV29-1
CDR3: CSVVAGGTGELFF

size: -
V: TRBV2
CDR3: CASSSSLSSYNEQFF

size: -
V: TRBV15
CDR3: CATSRDLSGSNEQYF

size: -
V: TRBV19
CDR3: CASSGAVPGRNIQYF

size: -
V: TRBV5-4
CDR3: CASSSGGTIDNSPLHF

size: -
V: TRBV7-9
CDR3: CASSSQGNTIYF

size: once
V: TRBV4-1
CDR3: CASSQATGGYEQFF

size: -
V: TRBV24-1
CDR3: CATGGGPNYEQYF

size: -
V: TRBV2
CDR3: CASSDDSATNEKLFF

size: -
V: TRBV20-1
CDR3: CSASDWGLAGPNEQFF

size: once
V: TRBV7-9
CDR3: CASSMTDLGGYGYTF

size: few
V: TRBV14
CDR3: CASSQTRLAAYEQYF

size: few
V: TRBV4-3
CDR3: CASSQGSGGYEKLFF

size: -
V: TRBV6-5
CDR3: CASSYSVLAGDFVQYF